These 7 T cell receptor beta chains came from one sample sequenced in a study of blood T cell repertoires in COVID-19. Clones were read by immunoSEQ multiplex PCR, and TCRdb kept only the in-frame ones, dropping some. The table lists approximately 150,000 clones, about four fifths of them singletons, with approximately 7.6% in the top ten. Sequencing was performed on peripheral blood. The receptors stem from a woman aged 55-69 years with COVID-19, enrolled during active disease.

The chain recombines TRBV7-8 with TRBJ1-2; D is perhaps TRBD1 (6 bases). Germline V gene sequence: CDR1 SGHVS, CDR2 FQNEAQ. V lost 2 bases and J 5 bases, leaving 12 bases between the germline ends. CDR3 length: 14 residues. CDR3 DNA sequence: TGTGCCAGCAGCTTAAACAGGGATGCGTATGGCTACACCTTC. It is translated as CASSLNRDAYGYTF.

The V and J genes are TRBV5-1 and TRBJ2-7; D remains unclear. The ends were cut back, 0 bases at V and 5 bases at J, with 18 bases in the middle. Germline CDR1 reads SGHRS; CDR2 reads YFSETQ. The CDR3 runs to 16 residues. CDR3 sequence: CASSLALAAPLDEQYF. The DNA for the CDR3 is TGCGCCAGCAGCTTGGCGTTAGCCGCTCCACTTGACGAGCAGTACTTC.

V usage is TRBV19 and J usage is TRBJ2-1; the match to TRBD2 covers 11 bases. This CDR3 is built from 16 residues. V trimming: 7 bases; J trimming: 2 bases; junction bases outside the gene matches: 7. The germline CDR1 and CDR2 sequences are LNHDA and SQIVND (reference sequence). The CDR3 loop reads CASTPSSGRTYNEQFF. CDR3 DNA: TGTGCCAGTACCCCGTCTAGCGGGAGGACCTACAATGAGCAGTTCTTC. The full variable domain, with the rest looked up from reference TRBV19 and TRBJ2-1, is DGGITQSPKYLFRKEGQNVTLSCEQNLNHDAMYWYRQDPGQGLRLIYYSQIVNDFQKGDIAEGYSVSREKKESFPLTVTSAQKNPTAFYLCASTPSSGRTYNEQFFGPGTRLTVL.

This clone is a singleton in its sample. This chain connects TRBV5-1 to TRBJ2-3, with TRBD2 identical over 9 bases. CDR1 and CDR2 from the germline V gene are SGHRS and YFSETQ. After removal of 6 bases from V and 4 bases from J, the junction contained 9 bases not matched to a gene. The CDR3 runs 15 residues. The CDR3 reads CASKPGLARADTQYF. The CDR3 DNA reads TGCGCCAGCAAACCGGGACTAGCAAGGGCAGATACGCAGTATTTT.

Here the CDR3 DNA reads TGTGCCAGCACCAGATCGCCCGGGAGAATCTACAATGAGCAGTTCTTC. Encoded protein: CASTRSPGRIYNEQFF. V is TRBV14 and J is TRBJ2-1, with a tentative D call TRBD2 (6 bases). This CDR3 has 16 residues. Germline CDR1 SGHDN, CDR2 FVKESK. Trimming took off 7 bases at V and 3 bases at J, with 19 bases between the two ends.

This clone was recorded once. This chain connects TRBV11-2 to TRBJ2-7; 9 bases agree with TRBD1. There are 15 residues in the CDR3. Germline V gene lookup returns CDR1 SGHAT and CDR2 FQNNGV. CDR3 residues: CASSLDRGTYYEQYV. Written as DNA, the CDR3 is TGTGCCAGCAGCCTAGACAGGGGGACCTACTACGAGCAGTACGTC.

This chain joins TRBV5-4 and TRBJ1-1; 10 positions match TRBD1. J was trimmed by 3 bases and V by 3 bases; bases with no gene match: 8. There are 16 residues in the CDR3. Germline values: CDR1 SGHNT, CDR2 YYREEE (reference sequence). CDR3 region: CASSSRRTGGDTEAFF. CDR3 nucleotide sequence: TGTGCCAGCAGCTCGCGGCGGACAGGGGGAGACACTGAAGCTTTCTTT.